This T cell receptor (beta chain) appears in the sequencing data of a study of T cells in Graves' hyperthyroidism and ophthalmopathy. Regarding the study as a whole: Ophthalmopathy was told apart from stable hyperthyroidism by a 13 V-J model.

The diagnoses drew upon clinical symptoms, serum thyroxine and TRAb, thyroid ultrasound and orbital computed tomography. Amplified regions were TCR beta CDR3 sequences from RNA transcripts. First-round RT-PCR with HTBI primers amplified the TCR CDR3 region. TCRdb processed the multiplex PCR reads anew with MiXCR; each CDR3 protein has one entry. The table has 110,000 to 150,000 distinct CDR3 sequences, 22% seen once. Concerning this clonotype itself: Its antigen is still unknown.

CDR3 length equals 16 residues. The germline V gene has CDR1 MGHRA and CDR2 YSYEKL. J gave up 7 bases and V 2 bases, and 10 bases lay outside the gene matches. The origin of this receptor is a woman in her forties or fifties with Graves' hyperthyroidism that later progressed to Graves' ophthalmopathy. Sequencing was performed on blood. This chain uses TRBV4-1 with TRBJ2-7, with 11 bases lining up with TRBD2. CDR3 bases: TGCGCCAGCAGCCAATCCGCGGGACTAGCGGCTCTAGAGCAGTACTTC. Translated, it gives CASSQSAGLAALEQYF.